Presented here are 31 T cell receptor beta chains from one specimen sequenced in a study of T cells in Graves' hyperthyroidism and ophthalmopathy. The source material, RNA transcripts, was used to amplify TCR beta CDR3 regions. When the TCR CDR3 underwent first-round RT-PCR, the HTBI primer set was used. Each CDR3 protein is one row after TCRdb ran MiXCR on the multiplex PCR reads. The sample holds about 640,000 distinct CDR3 sequences, 20% seen once. The sequencing sample was made of blood. The source of these receptors is a man younger than 40 with Graves' ophthalmopathy.

This clonotype was detected a few times. This sequence joins TRBV7-9 and TRBJ2-2, with D maybe TRBD2 (5 bases). The length of the CDR3 is 12 residues. Germline lookup yields CDR1 SEHNR and CDR2 FQNEAQ (reference sequence). V was clipped by 8 bases and J by 5 bases, with 9 bases between them. The CDR3 loop is CASPRGTGELFF. The CDR3 region has the DNA TGTGCCAGCCCTAGAGGGACCGGGGAGCTGTTTTTT.

The chain joins TRBV6-5 to TRBJ2-7; 9 bases line up with TRBD1. The CDR3 contains 16 residues. Per germline, CDR1 MNHEY and CDR2 SVGAGI. V gave up 0 bases and J gave up 1 base; unmatched junction bases: 4. The CDR3 here is CASSYSLGQGSYEQYF. For the CDR3, the DNA is TGTGCCAGCAGTTACTCTCTGGGACAGGGATCCTACGAGCAGTACTTC.

This clonotype was found a few times. The genes are TRBV6-5 and TRBJ2-3; 7 bases line up with TRBD1. The J segment lost 1 base and the V segment lost 2 bases, leaving 3 bases of the junction unmatched. This CDR3 contains 15 residues. Per the germline V gene, CDR1 is MNHEY and CDR2 is SVGAGI. Here the CDR3 reads CASSYDGTGTDTQYF. The CDR3 DNA is TGTGCCAGCAGTTACGATGGGACAGGCACAGATACGCAGTATTTT.

There are a few counts of this clonotype. The chain uses TRBV20-1 and TRBJ2-3, with D perhaps assigned TRBD1 or TRBD2 (5 bases each). In germline, CDR1 is DFQATT, CDR2 SNEGSKA (reference sequence). The CDR3 totals 14 residues. Trimming shortened V by 2 bases and J by 4 bases, and 13 bases separated the two germline ends. The CDR3: CSARRTRGADTQYF. CDR3 nucleotide sequence: TGCAGTGCTAGACGGACTCGGGGCGCAGATACGCAGTATTTT.

This chain connects TRBV30 to TRBJ2-7; 8 bases agree with TRBD1. Trimming at V came to 3 bases and at J to 3 bases, leaving 16 bases not matched to a gene. Germline values: CDR1 GTSNPN, CDR2 SVGIG (reference sequence). CDR3 size: 17 residues. The CDR3 DNA follows: TGTGCCTGGAGCGGGACAGGACCGGGTCAGAGGGGCTACGAGCAGTACTTC. Protein: CAWSGTGPGQRGYEQYF.

Many counts were recorded for this clonotype. The V gene is TRBV2, the J gene TRBJ2-7; 7 bases are a match to TRBD1. CDR1 is SNHLY and CDR2 is FYNNEI in the germline V gene. The CDR3 consists of 13 residues. Losses at the gene ends were 2 bases for V and 4 bases for J; bases not matched to a gene: 2. The CDR3 DNA is TGTGCCAGCAGTGAAACAGGGGTTTACGAGCAGTACTTC. It yields the protein CASSETGVYEQYF.

In this sample, this clonotype turned up a few times. The CDR3 sequence: CSAREGTNQPQHF. CDR3 nucleotides: TGCAGTGCTAGAGAGGGGACCAATCAGCCCCAGCATTTT. The V call is TRBV20-1, the J call TRBJ1-5; D is possibly TRBD1 (5 bases). This CDR3 spans 13 amino acids. From germline, CDR1 is DFQATT and CDR2 SNEGSKA (reference sequence). With 0 bases removed from V and 3 bases from J, the gap between germline ends came to 6 bases.

This clonotype was picked up a small number of times. At one of its ends the junction is not consistent with the germline gene, which may arise from a read error. V is TRBV5-1 and J is TRBJ1-1; a possible D gene is TRBD1 (5 bases). Germline V gives CDR1 SGHRS, CDR2 YFSETQ. CDR3 length equals 17 residues. The CDR3 DNA is TGTGCCAGCAGCCAAGATCGTTGGGGCCAGGAGGACACTGAAGCTTTCTTT. Translating gives CASSQDRWGQEDTEAFF.

The V call is TRBV9, the J call TRBJ2-1; D call uncertain. The germline V gene encodes CDR1 SGDLS and CDR2 YYNGEE. This CDR3 region has 14 residues. V dropped 6 bases and J dropped 2 bases, with 12 bases sitting between them. This CDR3 is CASNEGHPYNEQFF. CDR3 nucleotide sequence: TGTGCCAGCAACGAAGGCCATCCCTACAATGAGCAGTTCTTC.

The table lists this clonotype with a count of one. The V call is TRBV5-1, the J call TRBJ2-5; D remains ambiguous. This CDR3 has 14 residues. V was trimmed by 0 bases and J by 1 base, leaving 7 bases between them. The germline V gene has CDR1 SGHRS and CDR2 YFSETQ. CDR3: CASSLGLIQETQYF. Written as DNA, the CDR3 is TGCGCCAGCAGCTTGGGGCTGATCCAAGAGACCCAGTACTTC.

This chain links TRBV7-2 with TRBJ2-3; 12 positions match TRBD2. This CDR3 region has 17 residues. V lost 2 bases and J lost 6; bases outside the gene matches: 9. Germline V gene data show CDR1 as SGHTA and CDR2 as FQGNSA. The CDR3 loop is CASSLSLAGGYWDTQYF. CDR3 DNA sequence: TGTGCCAGCAGCTTATCCCTAGCGGGAGGGTATTGGGATACGCAGTATTTT.

For this clonotype: The junction departs from the called germline gene at one end, perhaps through a read error. The CDR3 DNA follows: TGTGCCAGCAGCTCCCGACTAGCGGGACCGTACAATGAGCAGCTCTTC. It codes for CASSSRLAGPYNEQLF. The chain is built from TRBV7-9 and TRBJ2-1; 11 positions match TRBD2. The CDR3 is 16 amino acids. Germline-derived CDR1 and CDR2 are SEHNR and FQNEAQ (reference sequence).

This clonotype was recorded at least ten times. V and J are TRBV6-1 and TRBJ2-5; 9 nucleotides line up with TRBD1. The junction had 5 bases not matched to a gene; V was cut back by 9 bases and J by 3 bases. Per the germline V gene, CDR1 is MNHNS and CDR2 is SASEGT. The CDR3 has 13 amino acids. In DNA, the CDR3 is TGTGCCAGGATTACAGGGGGCGAAGAGACCCAGTACTTC. The encoded protein is CARITGGEETQYF.

J is TRBJ1-2 and V is TRBV24-1; D is unclear. This CDR3 is 13 amino acids long. The germline gives CDR1 KGHDR, CDR2 SFDVKD. V shed 7 bases and J shed 8 bases, with 16 bases lying between them. The chain's CDR3 is CATRPDPLRGYTF. The CDR3 DNA follows: TGTGCCACCAGACCGGATCCCCTTAGGGGCTACACCTTC.

Note on this clonotype: A junction boundary mismatches the germline segment, possibly from a read error. This chain links TRBV25-1 with TRBJ1-2; possibly TRBD1 for D (5 bases). The CDR3 is made up of 14 amino acids. The V gene's germline CDR1 is MGHDK and CDR2 SYGVNS. CDR3 region: CASSGVGLNCGYTF. Written as DNA, the CDR3 is TGTGCCAGCAGTGGGGTGGGACTTAACTGTGGCTACACCTTC.

The J gene is TRBJ2-1, the V gene TRBV2; D is perhaps TRBD2 (5 bases). The V end was cut by 7 bases, the J end by 10 bases, with 20 bases between. The CDR3 sequence is 14 residues long. The germline V gene encodes CDR1 SNHLY and CDR2 FYNNEI. Here the CDR3 reads CASIGSSKGVEQFF. In DNA, the CDR3 is TGTGCCAGCATTGGCAGTTCTAAGGGAGTGGAGCAGTTCTTC.

V usage is TRBV28 and J usage is TRBJ2-7; D is ambiguous. Trimming pared 3 bases from V and 3 bases from J, leaving 15 bases between. The V gene's germline CDR1 is MDHEN and CDR2 SYDVKM. The CDR3 consists of 15 residues. The CDR3 loop reads CASSFRAAPSYEQYF. In DNA form, the CDR3 reads TGTGCCAGCAGTTTTCGGGCAGCCCCTAGCTACGAGCAGTACTTC.

There are many counts of this clonotype. The chain couples TRBV2 to TRBJ2-5, with no clear D. Germline assignment: CDR1 SNHLY and CDR2 FYNNEI. The CDR3 spans 12 residues. V was shortened by 6 bases and J by 3 bases, with 8 bases between the two germline ends. The CDR3 here is CASSNKEETQYF. The DNA of the CDR3 is TGTGCCAGCAGCAACAAAGAAGAGACCCAGTACTTC.

V usage is TRBV27 and J usage is TRBJ1-2; maybe TRBD1 (5 bases). V lost 5 bases to trimming and J lost 8 bases, with 21 bases between them. The CDR3 is made up of 15 amino acids. Germline lookup yields CDR1 MNHEY and CDR2 SMNVEV (reference sequence). The CDR3 spells CASSPAGSRAGGYTF. CDR3 nucleotide sequence: TGTGCCAGCAGTCCAGCCGGGTCCAGGGCTGGAGGCTACACCTTC.

This clonotype appeared a few times. The chain has TRBV28 and TRBJ2-7; D is unclear. The germline gives CDR1 MDHEN, CDR2 SYDVKM. Trimming left V 7 bases short and J 2 bases short, with 15 bases between. CDR3 size: 14 residues. The CDR3 bases are TGTGCCAGCAAAAGTGTTGCGGACCCCTACGAGCAGTACTTC. Translated, it gives CASKSVADPYEQYF. Complete variable domain (other parts from reference TRBV28 and TRBJ2-7): DVKVTQSSRYLVKRTGEKVFLECVQDMDHENMFWYRQDPGLGLRLIYFSYDVKMKEKGDIPEGYSVSREKKERFSLILESASTNQTSMYLCASKSVADPYEQYFGPGTRLTVT.

The sample holds many counts of this clonotype. The chain combines TRBV2 with TRBJ2-1, with 15 bases identical to TRBD2. There are 13 residues in the CDR3. The germline V gene encodes CDR1 SNHLY and CDR2 FYNNEI. Unmatched junction bases numbered 7, after V lost 7 bases and J lost 15 bases. This chain's CDR3 is CASNGLAGGERFF. DNA of the CDR3: TGTGCCAGCAACGGACTAGCGGGAGGGGAGAGGTTCTTC.

This clonotype was recorded at least ten times. This chain uses TRBV30 with TRBJ1-5; D is possibly TRBD1 (5 bases). This CDR3 is built from 13 residues. CDR1 is GTSNPN, CDR2 SVGIG, per germline (reference sequence). The ends were cut back, 1 base at V and 7 bases at J, with 11 bases in the middle. CDR3 sequence (DNA): TGTGCCTGGAGTGGGGGGGTCGCCCAGCCCCAGCATTTT. Translated: CAWSGGVAQPQHF.

This chain uses TRBV5-1 with TRBJ2-7; D not certain. Trimming removed 0 bases at V and 0 bases at J, with 10 bases between. Germline V gene sequence: CDR1 SGHRS, CDR2 YFSETQ. The CDR3 extends over 15 amino acids. The CDR3 spells CASSLEGIPSYEQYF. The DNA for the CDR3 is TGCGCCAGCAGCTTGGAGGGAATCCCCTCCTACGAGCAGTACTTC.

This clonotype occurred once. This chain joins TRBV7-2 and TRBJ2-6, with D possibly matching TRBD1 (5 bases). Germline lookup yields CDR1 SGHTA and CDR2 FQGNSA. The length of the CDR3 is 17 residues. V dropped 3 bases and J dropped 0 bases, with 12 bases sitting between them. CDR3 amino acids: CASSFQDSPSGANVLTF. The CDR3 DNA reads as TGTGCCAGCAGCTTCCAAGACAGCCCCTCTGGGGCCAACGTCCTGACTTTC.

This chain connects TRBV16 to TRBJ2-1; 7 nucleotides match TRBD1. CDR1 is KGHSY and CDR2 is FQNENV in the germline V gene. V was pared by 4 bases and J by 14 bases, with 8 bases of the junction left unmatched. This CDR3 contains 12 residues. CDR3 DNA: TGTGCCAGCAGCCCGACAGACAGGGCGGAGTTCTTC. Protein: CASSPTDRAEFF.

At least ten counts were recorded for this clonotype. The V call is TRBV10-3, the J call TRBJ1-1; D is unresolved. The ends were cut back, 0 bases at V and 0 bases at J, with 2 bases in the middle. CDR3 size: 13 residues. The V gene's germline CDR1 is ENHRY and CDR2 SYGVKD. The CDR3 sequence is CAISESMNTEAFF. CDR3 nucleotide sequence: TGTGCCATCAGTGAGTCCATGAACACTGAAGCTTTCTTT.

Comments on this clonotype: One end of the junction is discordant with germline, which a read error may explain. The CDR3 region is CATSRDLGFQEIQYF. Here the CDR3 DNA reads TGTGCCACCAGCAGAGATCTGGGGTTCCAAGAGATCCAGTACTTC. The chain has TRBV15 and TRBJ2-5, with D uncertain. The CDR3 length is 15 residues. In germline, CDR1 is LNHNV, CDR2 YYDKDF (reference sequence).

This clonotype has a handful of counts. The V and J genes are TRBV20-1 and TRBJ1-5; D gene uncertain. The J call may be in error: the DNA end matches TRBJ2-3 better. This CDR3 is built from 11 residues. From germline, CDR1 is DFQATT and CDR2 SNEGSKA (reference sequence). The DNA for the CDR3 is TGCAGTGCTAGGATCCAGTATCCCCAGTATTTT. Its protein is CSARIQYPQYF.

This clonotype was seen more than once but under ten times. The chain joins TRBV29-1 to TRBJ2-1, with 8 positions matching TRBD2. Germline loops: CDR1 SQVTM, CDR2 ANQGSEA. Trimming cost V 7 bases and J 6 bases; bases outside gene matches: 8. The CDR3 spans 13 residues. Here the CDR3 DNA reads TGCAGCGCACCTATAGCGGGATCCAATGAGCAGTTCTTC. The encoded protein is CSAPIAGSNEQFF.

The rearrangement uses TRBV28 and TRBJ2-5; the match to TRBD1 covers 8 bases. The CDR3 loop spans 13 amino acids. J was trimmed by 6 bases and V by 7 bases; bases with no gene match: 7. From germline, CDR1 is MDHEN and CDR2 SYDVKM. CDR3 loop: CASTPTGVQTQYF. CDR3 DNA: TGTGCCAGCACCCCGACAGGGGTGCAGACCCAGTACTTC.

The chain carries TRBV20-1 and TRBJ2-2; 10 positions match TRBD1. CDR3 length equals 15 residues. V shed 6 bases and J 6 bases; nucleotides not matched to a gene: 10. Per germline, CDR1 DFQATT and CDR2 SNEGSKA (reference sequence). The CDR3 DNA reads TGCAGTGCGCGAGGGACAGGGGTAGTTCCCGGGGAGCTGTTTTTT. Protein sequence: CSARGTGVVPGELFF.